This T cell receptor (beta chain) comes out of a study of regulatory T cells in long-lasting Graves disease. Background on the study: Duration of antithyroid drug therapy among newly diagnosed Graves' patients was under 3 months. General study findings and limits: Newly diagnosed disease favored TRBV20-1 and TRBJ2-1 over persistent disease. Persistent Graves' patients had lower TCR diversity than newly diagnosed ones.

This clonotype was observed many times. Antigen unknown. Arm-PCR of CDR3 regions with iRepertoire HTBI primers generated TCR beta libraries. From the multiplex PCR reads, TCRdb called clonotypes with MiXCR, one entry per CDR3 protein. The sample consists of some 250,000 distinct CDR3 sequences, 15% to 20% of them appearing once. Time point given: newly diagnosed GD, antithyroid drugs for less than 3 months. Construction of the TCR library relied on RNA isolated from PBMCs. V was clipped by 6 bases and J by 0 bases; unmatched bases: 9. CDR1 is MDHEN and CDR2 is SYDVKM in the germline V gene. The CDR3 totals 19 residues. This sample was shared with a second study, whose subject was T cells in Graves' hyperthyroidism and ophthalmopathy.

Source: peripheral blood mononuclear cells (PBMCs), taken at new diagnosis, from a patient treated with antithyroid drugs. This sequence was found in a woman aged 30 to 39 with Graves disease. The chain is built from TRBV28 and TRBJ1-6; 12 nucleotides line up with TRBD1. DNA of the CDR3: TGTGCCAGCAGGCGTTCCGGGACAGGGGGCCACTCCTATAATTCACCCCTCCACTTT. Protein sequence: CASRRSGTGGHSYNSPLHF.